This T cell receptor (beta chain) was found in a study of cytomegalovirus exposure and HLA in healthy donors. Worth noting for this clone: No antigen is known for it.

Regarding the study as a whole: Cytomegalovirus status was reportedly diagnosed by the classifier with high specificity and sensitivity. The study labeled 164 TCR beta chains cytomegalovirus-associated.

CDR1 and CDR2 (germline): MNHEY, SMNVEV (reference sequence). The CDR3 loop spans 14 amino acids. The ends were cut back, 4 bases at V and 8 bases at J, with 17 bases in the middle. PCR was performed using 60 Vbeta and 13 Jbeta primers. Profiled with immunoSEQ multiplex PCR; TCRdb holds only in-frame clones, not every one. Here the sample spans 120,000 to 150,000 clones, around 77% being singletons. Sequencing input: PBMCs. The TCR sequence derives from a woman aged 35 to 49 in good health and CMV-seropositive. The rearrangement links TRBV27 to TRBJ1-1; no reliable D call. The CDR3 is CASSSVEGFSEAFF. The CDR3 DNA reads as TGTGCCAGCAGTTCCGTTGAGGGCTTTTCGGAAGCTTTCTTT.